This TCR beta chain is drawn from a study of cytomegalovirus exposure and HLA in healthy donors. Broader study findings: Most likely, a cluster of highly shared sequence variants arose as a sequencing artifact.

PCR primers comprised 60 Vbeta and 13 Jbeta primers. TCRdb's copy holds only in-frame clones and misses some; the assay was immunoSEQ multiplex PCR. The sample carries about 140,000 clones, about three quarters recorded once. Comment on this clone: Antigen unknown.

At sampling all donors were nominally healthy, likely with unrecorded immune exposures. The sample was PBMCs. This TCR came from a middle-aged man in good health and CMV-seropositive.

The CDR3 DNA reads TGTGCCTGGAGTAAAGACTGGCTCTATGGCTACACCTTC. This codes for CAWSKDWLYGYTF. The V gene is TRBV30, the J gene TRBJ1-2; D gene unclear. Germline loops: CDR1 GTSNPN, CDR2 SVGIG (reference sequence). The CDR3 runs 13 residues. Trimming left V 2 bases short and J 4 bases short, with 11 bases between.